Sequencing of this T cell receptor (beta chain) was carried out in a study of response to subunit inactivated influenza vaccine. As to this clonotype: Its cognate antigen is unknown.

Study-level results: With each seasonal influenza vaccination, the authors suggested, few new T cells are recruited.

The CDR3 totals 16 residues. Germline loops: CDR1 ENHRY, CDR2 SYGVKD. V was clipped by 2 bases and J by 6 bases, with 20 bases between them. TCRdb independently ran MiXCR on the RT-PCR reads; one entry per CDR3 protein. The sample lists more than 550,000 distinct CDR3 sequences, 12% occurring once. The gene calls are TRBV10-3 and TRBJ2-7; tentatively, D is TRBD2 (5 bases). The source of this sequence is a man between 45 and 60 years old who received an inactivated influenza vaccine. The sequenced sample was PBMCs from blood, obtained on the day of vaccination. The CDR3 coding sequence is TGTGCCATCAGTGAGGACCGAACTAGGGTCGCTGGCGAGCAGTACTTC. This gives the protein CAISEDRTRVAGEQYF.